The entry that follows covers one T cell receptor (beta chain) sequence. Its matching antigen is unknown. Sequencing used immunoSEQ v3. Assay used: immunoSEQ multiplex PCR; TCRdb lists only in-frame clones, some missing. The sample has around 45,000 clones; just over 70% are singletons. Noted time point: pre-treatment sample, taken before nivolumab and TIL therapy. The tumor samples were excised metastases, mostly pleural nodules or supraclavicular lymph nodes. Enrollment ran from 2017 to early 2020. The source of the sample is a study of TIL therapy for anti-PD-1-resistant metastatic lung cancer. Study details: Tumors had a median PD-L1 proportion score of around 6.4%. Tumors carried a median around 1.4 non-synonymous mutations per megabase.

Study-level points and caveats: TIL cultures after expansion showed higher clonality and lower diversity than baseline tumor (median around 5.9% vs 31%).

Sequenced here: tumor tissue, sampled at baseline. This TCR was sampled from a person aged 25 to 85 with non-small cell lung cancer.

CDR3 in DNA: TGTGCCATCCCAGGGTCCGGGACAGGGAGGGAAAAACTGTTTTTT. Encoded protein: CAIPGSGTGREKLFF. The rearrangement joins TRBV28 to TRBJ1-4; TRBD1 aligns across 9 bases. V was pared by 10 bases and J by 8 bases, with 14 bases of the junction left unmatched. The CDR3 consists of 15 residues. Per the germline V gene, CDR1 is MDHEN and CDR2 is SYDVKM.